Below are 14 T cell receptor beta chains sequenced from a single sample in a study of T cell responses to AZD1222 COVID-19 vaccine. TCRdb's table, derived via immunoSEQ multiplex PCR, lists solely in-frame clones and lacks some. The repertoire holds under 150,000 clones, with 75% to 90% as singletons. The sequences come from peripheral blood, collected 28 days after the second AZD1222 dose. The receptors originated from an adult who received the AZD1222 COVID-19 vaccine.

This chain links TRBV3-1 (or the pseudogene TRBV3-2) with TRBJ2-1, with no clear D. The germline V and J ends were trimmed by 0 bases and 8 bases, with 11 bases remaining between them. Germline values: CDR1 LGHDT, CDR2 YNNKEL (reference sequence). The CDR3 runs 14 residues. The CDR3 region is CASSQDFSADEQFF. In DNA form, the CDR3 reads TGTGCCAGCAGCCAAGATTTTTCGGCGGATGAGCAGTTCTTC.

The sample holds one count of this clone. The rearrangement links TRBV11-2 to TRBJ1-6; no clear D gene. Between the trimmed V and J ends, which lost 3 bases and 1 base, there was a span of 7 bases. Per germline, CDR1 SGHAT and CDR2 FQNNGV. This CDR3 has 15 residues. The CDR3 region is CASSFKGSYNSPLHF. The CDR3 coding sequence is TGTGCCAGCAGCTTTAAAGGGTCCTATAATTCACCCCTCCACTTT.

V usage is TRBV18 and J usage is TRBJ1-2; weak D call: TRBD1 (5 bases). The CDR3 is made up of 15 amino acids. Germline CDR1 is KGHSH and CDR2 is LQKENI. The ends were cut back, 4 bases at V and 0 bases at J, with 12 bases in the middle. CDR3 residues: CASSRGTEANYGYTF. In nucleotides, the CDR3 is TGTGCCAGCTCACGGGGGACGGAAGCTAACTATGGCTACACCTTC.

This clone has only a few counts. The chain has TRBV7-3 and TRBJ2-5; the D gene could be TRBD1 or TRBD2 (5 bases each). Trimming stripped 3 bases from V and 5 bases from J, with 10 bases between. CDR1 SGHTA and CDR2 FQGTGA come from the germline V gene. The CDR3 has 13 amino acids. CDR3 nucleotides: TGTGCCAGCAGCTTTGGCAGGGAGGAGACCCAGTACTTC. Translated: CASSFGREETQYF.

This CDR3 reads CASSYRRNYGYTF. The DNA of the CDR3 is TGTGCCAGCAGTTATCGTAGGAACTATGGCTACACCTTC. The chain has TRBV6-5 and TRBJ1-2, with unresolved D. The CDR3 extends over 13 amino acids. In germline, CDR1 is MNHEY, CDR2 SVGAGI. Trimming removed 3 bases at V and 2 bases at J, with 7 bases between.

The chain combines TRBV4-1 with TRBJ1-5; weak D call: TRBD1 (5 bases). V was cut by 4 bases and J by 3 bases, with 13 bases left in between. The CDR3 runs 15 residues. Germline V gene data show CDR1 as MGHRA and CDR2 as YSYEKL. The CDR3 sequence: CASSLKTGDNQPQHF. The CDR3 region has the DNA TGCGCCAGCAGCCTTAAAACGGGGGACAATCAGCCCCAGCATTTT.

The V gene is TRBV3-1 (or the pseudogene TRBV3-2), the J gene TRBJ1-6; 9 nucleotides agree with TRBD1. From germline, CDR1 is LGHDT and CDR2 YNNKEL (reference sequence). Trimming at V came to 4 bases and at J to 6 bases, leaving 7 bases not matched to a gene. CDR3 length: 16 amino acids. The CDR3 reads CASSPYRGLSNSPLHF. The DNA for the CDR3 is TGTGCCAGCAGCCCCTACAGGGGGCTTAGTAATTCACCCCTCCACTTT.

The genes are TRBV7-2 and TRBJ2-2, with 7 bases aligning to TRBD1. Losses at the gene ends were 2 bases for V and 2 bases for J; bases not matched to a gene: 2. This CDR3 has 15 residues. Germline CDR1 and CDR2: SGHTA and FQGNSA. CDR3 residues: CASSLHRGNTGELFF. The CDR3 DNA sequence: TGTGCCAGCAGCTTACACAGGGGAAACACCGGGGAGCTGTTTTTT.

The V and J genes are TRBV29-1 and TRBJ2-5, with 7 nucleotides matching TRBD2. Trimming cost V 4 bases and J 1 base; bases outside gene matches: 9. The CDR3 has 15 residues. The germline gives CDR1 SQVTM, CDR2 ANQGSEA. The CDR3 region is CSVVPAPGGQETQYF. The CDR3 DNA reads TGCAGCGTTGTACCAGCCCCGGGGGGCCAAGAGACCCAGTACTTC.

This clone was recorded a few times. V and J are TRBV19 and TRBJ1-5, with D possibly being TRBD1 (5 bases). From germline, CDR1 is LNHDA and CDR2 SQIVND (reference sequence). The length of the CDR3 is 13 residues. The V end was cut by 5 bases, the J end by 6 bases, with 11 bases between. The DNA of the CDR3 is TGTGCCAGTAGTTCCCTGGGGGTTCAGCCCCAGCATTTT. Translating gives CASSSLGVQPQHF.

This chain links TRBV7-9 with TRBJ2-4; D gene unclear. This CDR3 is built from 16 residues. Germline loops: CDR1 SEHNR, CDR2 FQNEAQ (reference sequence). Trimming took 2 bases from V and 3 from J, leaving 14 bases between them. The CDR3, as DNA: TGTGCCAGCAGCTTAAGTATTTCTCTCAGCAAAAACATTCAGTACTTC. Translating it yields CASSLSISLSKNIQYF.

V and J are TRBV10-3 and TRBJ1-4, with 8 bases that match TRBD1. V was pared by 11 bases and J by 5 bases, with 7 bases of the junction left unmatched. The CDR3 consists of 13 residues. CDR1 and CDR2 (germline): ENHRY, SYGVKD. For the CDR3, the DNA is TGTGCCTCATCCAGGGGGCCGAATGAAAAACTGTTTTTT. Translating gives CASSRGPNEKLFF.

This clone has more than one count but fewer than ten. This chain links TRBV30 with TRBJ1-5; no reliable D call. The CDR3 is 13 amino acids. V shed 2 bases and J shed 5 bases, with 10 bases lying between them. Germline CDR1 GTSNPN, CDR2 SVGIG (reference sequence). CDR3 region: CAWSTGNHQPQHF. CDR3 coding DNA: TGTGCCTGGAGTACGGGTAATCATCAGCCCCAGCATTTT.

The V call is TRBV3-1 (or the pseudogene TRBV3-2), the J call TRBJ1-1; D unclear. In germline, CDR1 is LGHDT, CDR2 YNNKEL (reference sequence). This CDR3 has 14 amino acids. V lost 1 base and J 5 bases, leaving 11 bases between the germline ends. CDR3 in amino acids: CASSQAFRRTEAFF. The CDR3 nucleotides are TGTGCCAGCAGCCAAGCGTTTCGGCGGACTGAAGCTTTCTTT.